Here is one T cell receptor (beta chain) with its context. Source study methods: Using reference gene primer amplification, nucleated cell counts were estimated. Libraries were prepared by immunoSEQ multiplex PCR; TCRdb keeps only in-frame clonotypes and omits some of them. V, J and clone size are those of that table, while D and trimming were read from the DNA. Of roughly 120,000 clones listed, approximately 84% were seen once; the top ten hold about 8.1%. Trimming cost V 5 bases and J 7 bases; bases outside gene matches: 10. Germline-derived CDR1 and CDR2 are SGHVS and FQNEAQ. The CDR3 has 16 residues. The sample belongs to a study of blood T cell repertoires in COVID-19. Study details: COVID-19 samples from acute and convalescent phases originated in the United States, Italy and Spain. Sources were T cells, B-cell-depleted T cells, or PBMCs; the material itself was cDNA or gDNA.

This clonotype was obtained from a woman aged 40 to 50 with acute or convalescent COVID-19. Sequencing used peripheral blood. The rearrangement links TRBV7-8 to TRBJ2-3; 12 nucleotides line up with TRBD2. CDR3 nucleotides: TGTGCCAGCAGCATCGCTAGCGGGGGGGGTCAAAATACGCAGTATTTT. Translating gives CASSIASGGGQNTQYF. The whole variable domain, remainder taken from reference TRBV7-8 and TRBJ2-3, is GAGVSQSPRYKVAKRGQDVALRCDPISGHVSLFWYQQALGQGPEFLTYFQNEAQLDKSGLPSDRFFAERPEGSVSTLKIQRTQQEDSAVYLCASSIASGGGQNTQYFGPGTRLTVL.